These 23 T cell receptor beta chains were all obtained from the same sample, sequenced in a study of cytomegalovirus exposure and HLA in healthy donors. In the PCR, 60 Vbeta and 13 Jbeta primers were used. Here immunoSEQ multiplex PCR was the method, and the copy in TCRdb shows in-frame clones only, minus some. The table includes 150,000 to 180,000 clones, around 84% detected once. Sequencing used PBMCs. The receptors stem from a woman aged 35 to 49 in good health and CMV-seropositive.

The chain recombines TRBV5-1 with TRBJ2-5, with a weak D call TRBD1 (5 bases). The CDR3 has 14 residues. The germline CDR1 and CDR2 sequences are SGHRS and YFSETQ. V was trimmed by 1 base and J by 5 bases, leaving 12 bases between them. The CDR3, as DNA: TGCGCCAGCAGCTTGTATCAGGCAGGGGAGACCCAGTACTTC. This encodes CASSLYQAGETQYF.

Points on this clone: Additional DNA sequences in this sample encode the identical CDR3. The CDR3, as DNA: TGTGCCAGCAGTTTCGGACAGGGGGACGGCTACACCTTC. Translation: CASSFGQGDGYTF. This chain links TRBV27 with TRBJ1-2, with 10 bases matching TRBD1. This CDR3 is 13 amino acids long. Germline CDR1 MNHEY, CDR2 SMNVEV (reference sequence). J lost 8 bases, V lost 3 bases, and 3 bases had no gene match.

The chain uses TRBV5-1 and TRBJ2-6, with D possibly being TRBD1 (6 bases). V was clipped by 1 base and J by 1 base, with 15 bases between them. The CDR3 totals 18 residues. From germline, CDR1 is SGHRS and CDR2 YFSETQ. The CDR3 region is CASSLPGAVASGANVLTF. The CDR3 DNA is TGCGCCAGCAGCTTGCCAGGGGCGGTCGCGTCTGGGGCCAACGTCCTGACTTTC.

The chain employs TRBV7-8 and TRBJ2-7; TRBD2 matches at 10 bases. V trimming: 0 bases; J trimming: 2 bases; junction bases outside the gene matches: 4. This CDR3 comprises 16 residues. Germline V gene data show CDR1 as SGHVS and CDR2 as FQNEAQ. The CDR3 DNA follows: TGTGCCAGCAGCTTAGCGACTAGCGGGCCAGCCTACGAGCAGTACTTC. Its protein product is CASSLATSGPAYEQYF.

The chain couples TRBV18 to TRBJ2-7; 15 bases line up with TRBD2. The J segment lost 3 bases and the V segment lost 0 bases, leaving 3 bases of the junction unmatched. Germline CDR1 reads KGHSH; CDR2 reads LQKENI. CDR3 length equals 17 residues. CDR3 in DNA: TGTGCCAGCTCACCACCGGGACTAGCGGGAGGAAGCTACGAGCAGTACTTC. This encodes CASSPPGLAGGSYEQYF.

The chain couples TRBV7-9 to TRBJ2-1; 10 bases line up with TRBD2. Trimming cost V 5 bases and J 4 bases; bases outside gene matches: 11. The length of the CDR3 is 17 residues. The germline gives CDR1 SEHNR, CDR2 FQNEAQ (reference sequence). The DNA of the CDR3 is TGTGCCAGCAGCCCTCGCGGTAGCGGGAGGATATACAATGAGCAGTTCTTC. It is translated as CASSPRGSGRIYNEQFF.

The chain couples TRBV7-9 to TRBJ2-1; 7 bases line up with TRBD1. After removal of 1 base from V and 4 bases from J, the junction contained 4 bases not matched to a gene. Germline V gene lookup returns CDR1 SEHNR and CDR2 FQNEAQ (reference sequence). CDR3 length: 15 amino acids. CDR3: CASSLGQGRYNEQFF. CDR3 DNA: TGTGCCAGCAGCTTAGGACAGGGAAGATACAATGAGCAGTTCTTC.

The chain recombines TRBV5-6 with TRBJ1-3; TRBD1 is a possible D gene (6 bases). Germline lookup yields CDR1 SGHDT and CDR2 YYEEEE. Between the trimmed V and J ends, which lost 3 bases and 7 bases, there was a span of 17 bases. The CDR3 spans 15 residues. CDR3 bases: TGTGCCAGCAGCTCGCAGGGGATTACGGAGAACACCATATATTTT. Translation gives CASSSQGITENTIYF.

The chain has TRBV28 and TRBJ2-7; possibly TRBD1 for D (6 bases). The V gene's germline CDR1 is MDHEN and CDR2 SYDVKM. The V gene lost 4 bases and the J gene lost 3 bases, with 16 bases spanning the gap. CDR3 size: 15 residues. The CDR3 nucleotides are TGTGCCAGCAGTTCGTCCTCCGGGACATACTACGAGCAGTACTTC. Translated: CASSSSSGTYYEQYF.

The gene calls are TRBV29-1 and TRBJ2-5, with 12 bases matching TRBD2. The V segment lost 6 bases and the J segment 4 bases; nucleotides outside the gene matches: 6. The length of the CDR3 is 14 residues. Germline V lookup: CDR1 SQVTM, CDR2 ANQGSEA. Here the CDR3 reads CSVLAGGPLETQYF. CDR3 sequence (DNA): TGCAGCGTCCTAGCGGGAGGGCCTTTAGAGACCCAGTACTTC. The variable domain in full, completed from reference TRBV29-1 and TRBJ2-5, reads SAVISQKPSRDICQRGTSLTIQCQVDSQVTMMFWYRQQPGQSLTLIATANQGSEATYESGFVIDKFPISRPNLTFSTLTVSNMSPEDSSIYLCSVLAGGPLETQYFGPGTRLLVL.

The gene calls are TRBV5-1 and TRBJ1-2; D may be TRBD1 (6 bases). Trimming took off 3 bases at V and 3 bases at J, with 12 bases between the two ends. The CDR3 has 14 residues. The germline V gene has CDR1 SGHRS and CDR2 YFSETQ. CDR3 DNA sequence: TGCGCCAGCAGCTATGGGACACAGCACTATGGCTACACCTTC. It is translated as CASSYGTQHYGYTF. Combining the CDR3 with reference TRBV5-1 and TRBJ1-2 gives the whole variable domain KAGVTQTPRYLIKTRGQQVTLSCSPISGHRSVSWYQQTPGQGLQFLFEYFSETQRNKGNFPGRFSGRQFSNSRSEMNVSTLELGDSALYLCASSYGTQHYGYTFGSGTRLTVV.

The chain uses TRBV7-9 and TRBJ1-4; weak D call: TRBD1 (6 bases). Trimming took off 3 bases at V and 3 bases at J, with 17 bases between the two ends. The germline CDR1 and CDR2 sequences are SEHNR and FQNEAQ (reference sequence). The CDR3 runs 17 residues. The CDR3 loop reads CASSLGGGLPANEKLFF. The DNA for the CDR3 is TGTGCCAGCAGCTTGGGAGGGGGTTTGCCGGCTAATGAAAAACTGTTTTTT. Full variable domain (outside the CDR3, taken from reference TRBV7-9 and TRBJ1-4): DTGVSQNPRHKITKRGQNVTFRCDPISEHNRLYWYRQTLGQGPEFLTYFQNEAQLEKSRLLSDRFSAERPKGSFSTLEIQRTEQGDSAMYLCASSLGGGLPANEKLFFGSGTQLSVL.

The genes are TRBV28 and TRBJ2-1; D is perhaps TRBD2 (6 bases). Germline V gene lookup returns CDR1 MDHEN and CDR2 SYDVKM. V was cut by 8 bases and J by 7 bases, with 12 bases left in between. The CDR3 loop spans 12 amino acids. This CDR3 is CASERGRNEQFF. DNA of the CDR3: TGTGCCAGCGAACGGGGGAGGAATGAGCAGTTCTTC.

This clone was recorded a few times. This sequence joins TRBV28 and TRBJ2-1; D unclear. Trimming removed 8 bases at V and 4 bases at J, with 6 bases between. The CDR3 is 11 amino acids. Germline V CDR1 and CDR2: MDHEN, SYDVKM. This CDR3 reads CASSVYNEQFF. Here the CDR3 DNA reads TGTGCCAGCTCTGTATACAATGAGCAGTTCTTC. The whole variable domain, filled in from reference TRBV28 and TRBJ2-1, reads DVKVTQSSRYLVKRTGEKVFLECVQDMDHENMFWYRQDPGLGLRLIYFSYDVKMKEKGDIPEGYSVSREKKERFSLILESASTNQTSMYLCASSVYNEQFFGPGTRLTVL.

The V and J genes are TRBV7-6 and TRBJ2-3, with 7 positions matching TRBD2. The V gene end was trimmed by 0 bases and the J gene end by 0 bases; junction bases not matched to a gene: 3. Germline CDR1 reads SGHVS; CDR2 reads FNYEAQ. This CDR3 has 16 amino acids. For the CDR3, the DNA is TGTGCCAGCAGCTTAGCCGGCGGGGGTAGCACAGATACGCAGTATTTT. The encoded protein is CASSLAGGGSTDTQYF.

This clone was counted only a few times. This rearrangement joins TRBV5-1 to TRBJ2-1; D is uncertain. Looked up from germline, CDR1 is SGHRS and CDR2 is YFSETQ. The V end lost 6 bases, the J end lost 0 bases, and 13 bases lay between the germline ends. The CDR3 totals 15 residues. The CDR3 region is CASTSTETSYNEQFF. The CDR3 coding sequence is TGCGCCAGCACCTCAACAGAGACCTCCTACAATGAGCAGTTCTTC.

About this clone: Other DNA sequences within the sample encode an identical CDR3. This sequence joins TRBV6-1 and TRBJ1-5; a weak D match, TRBD1 (6 bases). CDR3 length equals 15 residues. Germline CDR1 reads MNHNS; CDR2 reads SASEGT. Trimming shortened V by 2 bases and J by 2 bases, and 10 bases separated the two germline ends. CDR3 sequence (DNA): TGTGCCAGCAGTGAATTGGGGGCGCGCAATCAGCCCCAGCATTTT. Translated: CASSELGARNQPQHF.

The chain employs TRBV5-1 and TRBJ1-3; D remains ambiguous. This CDR3 has 16 amino acids. Trimming took 0 bases from V and 0 from J, leaving 10 bases between them. Germline CDR1 reads SGHRS; CDR2 reads YFSETQ. The CDR3 region is CASSLESASSGNTIYF. In DNA, the CDR3 is TGCGCCAGCAGCTTGGAATCCGCTAGCTCTGGAAACACCATATATTTT.

The chain uses TRBV10-3 and TRBJ2-5; a weak D match, TRBD1 (5 bases). V lost 4 bases and J lost 3, with 9 bases in between. Per germline, CDR1 ENHRY and CDR2 SYGVKD. The CDR3 has 13 residues. CDR3 coding DNA: TGTGCCATCAGTGGTAGACAGAAAGAGACCCAGTACTTC. Its translation is CAISGRQKETQYF.

V is TRBV6-5 and J is TRBJ2-7; no firm D call. Germline V CDR1 and CDR2: MNHEY, SVGAGI. The CDR3 runs to 13 residues. V was clipped by 0 bases and J by 2 bases, with 5 bases between them. The CDR3 DNA reads TGTGCCAGCAGTTACTCGTTCGCCTACGAGCAGTACTTC. Translation: CASSYSFAYEQYF.

The V and J genes are TRBV11-2 and TRBJ2-7; possible D gene TRBD2, 6 bases. CDR1 is SGHAT, CDR2 FQNNGV, per germline. This CDR3 has 14 residues. Between the trimmed V and J ends, which lost 2 bases and 2 bases, there was a span of 10 bases. The CDR3 region has the DNA TGTGCCAGCAGCTTATTTGGCGGGGCCTACGAGCAGTACTTC. Translation: CASSLFGGAYEQYF.

This chain links TRBV19 with TRBJ1-2; 9 nucleotides line up with TRBD1. Trimming at V came to 4 bases and at J to 6 bases, leaving 6 bases not matched to a gene. Germline V lookup: CDR1 LNHDA, CDR2 SQIVND (reference sequence). The CDR3 runs 14 residues. CDR3 protein: CASSTTGTGNGYTF. The CDR3 region has the DNA TGTGCCAGTAGTACTACCGGGACAGGGAATGGCTACACCTTC.

The chain couples TRBV7-9 to TRBJ1-1; D ambiguous. Germline CDR1 is SEHNR and CDR2 is FQNEAQ (reference sequence). Trimming stripped 5 bases from V and 11 bases from J, with 12 bases between. The CDR3 has 11 residues. CDR3 coding DNA: TGTGCCAGCAGCACAAGAGGGTCGGCTTTCTTT. Amino acid sequence: CASSTRGSAFF.